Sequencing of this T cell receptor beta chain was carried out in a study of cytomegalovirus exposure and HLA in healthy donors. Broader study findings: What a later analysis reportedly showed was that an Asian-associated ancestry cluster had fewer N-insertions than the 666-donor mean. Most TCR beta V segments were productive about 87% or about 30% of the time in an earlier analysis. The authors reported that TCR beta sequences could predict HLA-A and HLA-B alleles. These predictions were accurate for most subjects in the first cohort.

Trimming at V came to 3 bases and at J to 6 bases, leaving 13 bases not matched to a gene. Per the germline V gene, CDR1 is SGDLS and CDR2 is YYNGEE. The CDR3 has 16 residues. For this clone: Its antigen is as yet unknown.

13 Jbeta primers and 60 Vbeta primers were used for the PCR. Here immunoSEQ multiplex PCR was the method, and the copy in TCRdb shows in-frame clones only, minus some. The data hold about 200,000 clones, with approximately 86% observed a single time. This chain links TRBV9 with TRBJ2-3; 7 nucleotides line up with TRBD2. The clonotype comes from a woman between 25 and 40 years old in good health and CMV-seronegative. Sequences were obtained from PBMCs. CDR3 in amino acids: CASSAPGASGRDTQYF. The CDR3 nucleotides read TGTGCCAGCAGCGCCCCCGGGGCTAGCGGTCGGGATACGCAGTATTTT.